This T cell receptor beta chain comes out of a study of blood T cell repertoires in COVID-19. The CDR3 has 13 amino acids. The V gene lost 4 bases and the J gene lost 5 bases, with 13 bases spanning the gap. The germline gives CDR1 SGHRS, CDR2 YFSETQ. Grouping used clinical history reported by participants in a survey and questionnaire. The assay was immunoSEQ multiplex PCR, and TCRdb's table has in-frame clones only and misses some. The sample lists approximately 200,000 clones, about 91% seen once, with roughly 2.4% in the top ten. This clone was seen once. The chain combines TRBV5-1 with TRBJ2-7, with TRBD1 as a possible D gene (7 bases). The sequence came from a woman aged 40 to 49 with acute COVID-19. Sample: PBMCs or T cells enriched from blood (not recorded which). The DNA for the CDR3 is TGCGCCAGCAGCGCGGGACAGATTAACGAGCAGTACTTC. Translated: CASSAGQINEQYF.